These 11 T cell receptor beta chains share one sample of origin, sequenced in a study of response to subunit inactivated influenza vaccine. From the RT-PCR reads, TCRdb called clonotypes with MiXCR, one entry per CDR3 protein. The table includes roughly 760,000 distinct CDR3 sequences, over 20% detected once. The input for sequencing was PBMCs from blood, taken less than 6 days after vaccination. These receptor sequences come from a man aged 45 to 65 who received an inactivated influenza vaccine.

The CDR3 spells CASSDRGDMETQYF. The CDR3 DNA follows: TGTGCCAGCAGTGACAGGGGGGATATGGAGACCCAGTACTTC. The chain has TRBV28 and TRBJ2-5; 9 bases are shared with TRBD1. CDR3 length: 14 amino acids. CDR1 is MDHEN, CDR2 SYDVKM, per germline. V dropped 5 bases and J dropped 5; count of bases not matched to a gene: 6.

This rearrangement joins TRBV5-5 to TRBJ1-6; D possibly corresponds to TRBD1 (5 bases). The germline gives CDR1 SGHKS, CDR2 YYEKEE (reference sequence). CDR3 length: 14 residues. Trimming took off 4 bases at V and 8 bases at J, with 13 bases between the two ends. DNA for the CDR3: TGTGCCAGCAGCACGGGGACGGAGGATTCACCCCTCCACTTT. Protein: CASSTGTEDSPLHF.

V is TRBV5-4 and J is TRBJ2-7; D not resolved. The CDR3 covers 12 residues. V shed 0 bases and J shed 6 bases, with 7 bases lying between them. The germline gives CDR1 SGHNT, CDR2 YYREEE (reference sequence). CDR3 amino acids: CASSLDDVEQYF. CDR3 nucleotide sequence: TGTGCCAGCAGCTTGGATGATGTCGAGCAGTACTTC.

V usage is TRBV12-3 or TRBV12-4 and J usage is TRBJ2-2; D call uncertain. Trimming removed 7 bases from V and 3 bases from J, with 12 bases in between. The CDR3 length is 14 residues. CDR3 protein: CASTPERDTGELFF. The CDR3 region has the DNA TGTGCCAGCACCCCGGAAAGGGACACCGGGGAGCTGTTTTTT.

This clonotype turned up a few times. The chain has TRBV10-2 and TRBJ1-5; D remains unclear. V lost 5 bases and J lost 7, with 12 bases in between. Germline CDR1 is WSHSY and CDR2 is SAAADI. CDR3 length: 13 residues. CDR3 nucleotide sequence: TGCGCCAGCAGTCAAATGGTTAGCCAGCCCCAGCATTTT. Its translation is CASSQMVSQPQHF.

The chain carries TRBV7-3 and TRBJ2-3; TRBD1 aligns across 7 bases. The junction had 5 bases not matched to a gene; V was cut back by 5 bases and J by 0 bases. This CDR3 is built from 15 residues. CDR1 and CDR2 from the germline V gene are SGHTA and FQGTGA. CDR3 in DNA: TGTGCCAGCAGCGTGACAGGGATGAGCACAGATACGCAGTATTTT. Residues: CASSVTGMSTDTQYF.

This chain uses TRBV29-1 with TRBJ2-5; 8 positions match TRBD2. From germline, CDR1 is SQVTM and CDR2 ANQGSEA. The CDR3 loop spans 16 amino acids. With 6 bases clipped from V and 6 bases from J, the junction kept 18 bases outside the gene matches. The CDR3 loop is CSVVVLADAPQQTQYF. Here the CDR3 DNA reads TGCAGCGTCGTGGTACTAGCGGATGCTCCTCAGCAGACCCAGTACTTC. Full variable domain (outside the CDR3, taken from reference TRBV29-1 and TRBJ2-5): SAVISQKPSRDICQRGTSLTIQCQVDSQVTMMFWYRQQPGQSLTLIATANQGSEATYESGFVIDKFPISRPNLTFSTLTVSNMSPEDSSIYLCSVVVLADAPQQTQYFGPGTRLLVL.

The rearrangement joins TRBV20-1 to TRBJ2-5; 7 bases match TRBD2. J was trimmed by 3 bases and V by 5 bases; bases with no gene match: 3. This CDR3 contains 12 residues. CDR1 is DFQATT and CDR2 is SNEGSKA in the germline V gene (reference sequence). CDR3 DNA: TGCAGTGCTCAACGGGGGGAAGAGACCCAGTACTTC. Protein: CSAQRGEETQYF.

There are a few counts of this clonotype. The V and J genes are TRBV24-1 and TRBJ2-1; D remains ambiguous. The CDR3 sequence is 13 residues long. The V and J ends lost 3 bases and 9 bases respectively, with 11 bases between them. Germline lookup yields CDR1 KGHDR and CDR2 SFDVKD. The CDR3 loop is CATSDQGLPEQFF. CDR3 coding DNA: TGTGCCACCAGTGATCAAGGCCTGCCTGAGCAGTTCTTC.

This clonotype was observed at least ten times. The genes are TRBV29-1 and TRBJ2-7; possible D gene TRBD2, 6 bases. CDR1 is SQVTM and CDR2 is ANQGSEA in the germline V gene. The CDR3 has 11 amino acids. V shed 7 bases and J shed 3 bases, with 10 bases lying between them. CDR3 residues: CSAVGGYEQYF. The DNA for the CDR3 is TGCAGCGCTGTGGGGGGCTACGAGCAGTACTTC.

This clonotype appeared many times. This chain links TRBV24-1 with TRBJ1-2; a weak D match, TRBD1 (6 bases). This CDR3 has 16 amino acids. Germline V gene sequence: CDR1 KGHDR, CDR2 SFDVKD. V lost 4 bases to trimming and J lost 4 bases, with 18 bases between them. CDR3: CATSDSRQAPTYGYTF. The CDR3 nucleotides read TGTGCCACCAGTGACTCCCGACAGGCACCCACCTATGGCTACACCTTC.